Following are 32 T cell receptor beta chains from one sample sequenced in a study of read filtering for tumor transcriptome and immune sequencing. From 300 to 450 ng of RNA, a library with molecular barcoded alpha/delta and beta/gamma adaptors was made. TCRdb redid the calling of the reads with MiXCR, one entry per CDR3 protein. The sample has over 80,000 distinct CDR3 sequences; 9% to 15% are singletons. Sequencing input: a population of CD138-negative cells sorted from bone marrow. Receptor source: a donor at least 40 years old with multiple myeloma.

This clonotype occurred once. The chain uses TRBV6-5 and TRBJ2-5, with D possibly TRBD2 on 5 matching bases. CDR3 size: 15 residues. Germline V gene sequence: CDR1 MNHEY, CDR2 SVGAGI. Trimming stripped 2 bases from V and 5 bases from J, with 15 bases between. CDR3 sequence: CASSYGVTGIETQYF. The CDR3, as DNA: TGTGCCAGCAGTTACGGTGTCACCGGGATCGAGACCCAGTACTTC.

This clonotype was counted ten times or more. The chain carries TRBV6-2 or TRBV6-3 and TRBJ2-7, with TRBD2 matching over 7 bases. This CDR3 has 12 amino acids. V lost 6 bases and J lost 6; bases outside the gene matches: 5. Germline V gives CDR1 MNHEY, CDR2 SVGEGT. CDR3 residues: CASSSTSLEQYF. Here the CDR3 DNA reads TGTGCCAGCAGCTCGACTAGCCTCGAGCAGTACTTC.

This clonotype appeared many times. A much larger clone differs by one base, so this may be a read error. This chain uses TRBV3-1 with TRBJ2-1; 12 nucleotides match TRBD2. Germline V gene sequence: CDR1 LGHDT, CDR2 YNNKEL (reference sequence). This CDR3 spans 15 amino acids. Written as DNA, the CDR3 is TGTGTCAGCAGCCAGACTAGCGGGAGTCGGAATGAGCAGTTCTTC. Its translation is CVSSQTSGSRNEQFF.

In this sample, this clonotype turned up many times. The V call is TRBV30, the J call TRBJ2-2, with D perhaps TRBD1 (5 bases). Trimming shortened V by 2 bases and J by 8 bases, and 9 bases separated the two germline ends. Germline values: CDR1 GTSNPN, CDR2 SVGIG (reference sequence). This CDR3 region has 12 residues. CDR3 sequence: CAWSSGLGELFF. The CDR3 coding sequence is TGTGCCTGGAGTTCAGGGTTAGGGGAGCTGTTTTTT.

This clonotype was recorded many times. The chain recombines TRBV20-1 with TRBJ2-2; TRBD1 is a possible D gene (6 bases). CDR1 and CDR2 (germline): DFQATT, SNEGSKA (reference sequence). The V gene lost 0 bases and the J gene lost 2 bases, with 13 bases spanning the gap. The CDR3 covers 16 residues. The CDR3 protein is CSAREGTRGNTGELFF. The CDR3 region has the DNA TGCAGTGCTAGAGAGGGGACAAGGGGAAACACCGGGGAGCTGTTTTTT.

Note on this clonotype: A read error may be the cause here, since a much bigger clone is one base away. V usage is TRBV12-3 or TRBV12-4 and J usage is TRBJ2-2, with 8 bases aligning to TRBD1. Losses at the gene ends were 4 bases for V and 7 bases for J; bases not matched to a gene: 8. This CDR3 comprises 15 residues. In nucleotides, the CDR3 is TGTGCCAGCAGTTGGGCCGGACAGGGCGGCGGGGAGCTGTTTTTT. This gives the protein CASSWAGQGGGELFF.

This clonotype came up many times. The V call is TRBV2, the J call TRBJ2-2; D call uncertain. The CDR3 sequence is 15 residues long. Trimming left V 5 bases short and J 0 bases short, with 10 bases between. Per the germline V gene, CDR1 is SNHLY and CDR2 is FYNNEI. CDR3 bases: TGTGCCAGCAGTCTAGGGCAGCCGAACACCGGGGAGCTGTTTTTT. Translating it yields CASSLGQPNTGELFF.

Note on this clonotype: The junction departs from germline at one end; a sequencing error may be responsible. The chain is built from TRBV30 and TRBJ2-7; TRBD2 might be the D (6 bases). Germline CDR1 is GTSNPN and CDR2 is SVGIG (reference sequence). The CDR3 loop spans 14 amino acids. This CDR3 is CAWSWEDAVYERYF. DNA of the CDR3: TGTGCCTGGAGTTGGGAGGACGCGGTCTACGAGCGGTACTTC.

The sample holds many counts of this clonotype. This chain links TRBV6-2 or TRBV6-3 with TRBJ1-2; 9 bases match TRBD1. The germline V gene has CDR1 MNHEY and CDR2 SVGEGT. The CDR3 has 14 amino acids. J was trimmed by 2 bases and V by 6 bases; bases with no gene match: 4. This CDR3 reads CASRLTGGNYGYTF. The CDR3 DNA follows: TGTGCCAGCAGACTTACAGGGGGCAACTATGGCTACACCTTC.

A word on this clonotype: Since a much larger clone is just one base distant, this may be a read error. CDR3 sequence reads: CASSEGGQGTSWQFF. The CDR3 nucleotides read TGCGCCAGCAGTGAGGGGGGACAGGGGACCTCGTGGCAGTTCTTC. The chain joins TRBV5-1 to TRBJ2-1; 10 bases fit TRBD1. Per germline, CDR1 SGHRS and CDR2 YFSETQ. The CDR3 runs 15 residues. The ends lost 5 bases at V and 12 bases at J; junction bases unmatched: 14.

This clonotype was picked up many times. The rearrangement uses TRBV7-2 and TRBJ1-1; 7 positions match TRBD1. CDR3 length: 14 residues. V trimming: 3 bases; J trimming: 6 bases; junction bases outside the gene matches: 7. CDR1 and CDR2 (germline): SGHTA, FQGNSA. The DNA of the CDR3 is TGTGCCAGCAGCTTCTACAGGGGCGGATCTGAAGCTTTCTTT. Translated: CASSFYRGGSEAFF.

This clonotype appeared many times. The V gene is TRBV5-1, the J gene TRBJ2-2; tentatively, D is TRBD1 or TRBD2 (5 bases each). The germline CDR1 and CDR2 sequences are SGHRS and YFSETQ. There are 15 residues in the CDR3. V shed 6 bases and J shed 4 bases, with 16 bases lying between them. This CDR3 is CASTLGTPRTGELFF. The DNA of the CDR3 is TGCGCCAGCACTCTCGGGACCCCCCGCACCGGGGAGCTGTTTTTT.

This clonotype was counted ten times or more. V is TRBV28 and J is TRBJ2-5, with 11 bases aligning to TRBD1. There are 15 residues in the CDR3. Trimming at V came to 5 bases and at J to 5 bases, leaving 7 bases not matched to a gene. Germline CDR1 reads MDHEN; CDR2 reads SYDVKM. The CDR3 protein is CASSQDRGRGETQYF. The CDR3 coding sequence is TGTGCCAGCAGTCAGGACAGGGGGCGTGGGGAGACCCAGTACTTC.

This clonotype was counted many times. The rearrangement uses TRBV29-1 and TRBJ2-1; D possibly matches TRBD1 or TRBD2 (5 bases each). Between the trimmed V and J ends, which lost 8 bases and 0 bases, there was a span of 20 bases. The CDR3 is made up of 16 amino acids. Germline V gene lookup returns CDR1 SQVTM and CDR2 ANQGSEA. The CDR3 sequence is CSLLGVGGGSYNEQFF. CDR3 nucleotide sequence: TGCAGCCTCCTTGGTGTCGGTGGGGGCTCCTACAATGAGCAGTTCTTC.

The chain is built from TRBV30 and TRBJ2-2; D might be TRBD1 (5 bases). V shed 2 bases and J shed 4 bases, with 14 bases lying between them. This CDR3 is 15 amino acids long. Germline CDR1 and CDR2: GTSNPN and SVGIG (reference sequence). The CDR3 DNA sequence: TGTGCCTGGAGTACCAAGGGGTCCGCCACCGGGGAGCTGTTTTTT. This sequence encodes CAWSTKGSATGELFF.

This clonotype was observed many times. This chain connects TRBV20-1 to TRBJ2-7; 10 bases line up with TRBD1. The V gene end was trimmed by 2 bases and the J gene end by 9 bases; junction bases not matched to a gene: 22. CDR3 length: 18 residues. CDR1 and CDR2 from the germline V gene are DFQATT and SNEGSKA (reference sequence). The CDR3 DNA sequence: TGCAGTGCTAGACCGACAGGGGGCGCCGGGGACATCAAGGAGGGGCAGTACTTC. This translates into CSARPTGGAGDIKEGQYF.

This clonotype turned up a few times. CDR3 sequence: CASSLGPAGGNTIYF. DNA for the CDR3: TGTGCCAGCAGCTTAGGCCCGGCAGGTGGAAACACCATATATTTT. V and J are TRBV11-2 and TRBJ1-3; D remains unclear. In germline, CDR1 is SGHAT, CDR2 FQNNGV. Trimming removed 1 base at V and 3 bases at J, with 10 bases between. This CDR3 is 15 amino acids long.

Ten or more counts support this clonotype. V is TRBV7-2 and J is TRBJ2-1; 14 positions match TRBD2. CDR1 and CDR2 (germline): SGHTA, FQGNSA. CDR3 size: 18 residues. The ends lost 5 bases at V and 4 bases at J; junction bases unmatched: 10. CDR3: CASSKGLAGEGGYNEQFF. CDR3 bases: TGTGCCAGCAGCAAGGGACTAGCGGGGGAGGGGGGGTACAATGAGCAGTTCTTC.

This clonotype showed up many times. The chain joins TRBV2 to TRBJ2-5; no reliable D call. With 4 bases removed from V and 2 bases from J, the gap between germline ends came to 5 bases. The CDR3 is 12 amino acids. Germline V gives CDR1 SNHLY, CDR2 FYNNEI. This chain's CDR3 is CASSALQETQYF. CDR3 bases: TGTGCCAGCAGTGCCCTACAAGAGACCCAGTACTTC.

A note on this clonotype: A read error is possible here, since a much larger clone lies one base away. This chain links TRBV7-3 with TRBJ1-1; the D is unclear. CDR3 length: 13 residues. CDR1 is SGHTA, CDR2 FQGTGA, per germline. CDR3 sequence: CACSLNQGREAFF. In DNA, the CDR3 is TGTGCCTGCAGCTTAAATCAAGGGAGAGAAGCTTTCTTT.

This clonotype was seen a handful of times. The V call is TRBV29-1, the J call TRBJ2-7; tentative D call: TRBD2 (6 bases). Trimming pared 4 bases from V and 4 bases from J, leaving 17 bases between. CDR1 is SQVTM, CDR2 ANQGSEA, per germline. The CDR3 is 14 residues long. CDR3: CSVVEQGLAYEQYF. CDR3 DNA: TGCAGCGTTGTTGAGCAGGGACTTGCATACGAGCAGTACTTC.

The table lists this clonotype with many counts. This chain joins TRBV4-2 and TRBJ2-1; possibly TRBD1 or TRBD2 for D (5 bases each). The germline V gene has CDR1 LGHNA and CDR2 YNFKEQ. The CDR3 is made up of 15 amino acids. Trimming took 3 bases from V and 6 from J, leaving 15 bases between them. The CDR3 coding sequence is TGTGCCAGCAGCCATCACCCGGGACCTACCAATGAGCAGTTCTTC. This codes for CASSHHPGPTNEQFF.

This clonotype was recorded at least ten times. The gene calls are TRBV7-2 and TRBJ2-5; D gene ambiguous. Germline assignment: CDR1 SGHTA and CDR2 FQGNSA. The CDR3 totals 14 residues. V lost 1 base, J lost 5 bases, and 11 bases lay in between. This CDR3 is CASSLEYSKETQYF. The CDR3 bases are TGTGCCAGCAGCTTAGAATACAGCAAGGAGACCCAGTACTTC.

This clonotype was recorded once. This sequence joins TRBV7-9 and TRBJ2-2, with D hard to call. Per germline, CDR1 SEHNR and CDR2 FQNEAQ (reference sequence). Trimming left V 3 bases short and J 10 bases short, with 12 bases between. The CDR3 length is 13 residues. The CDR3 region is CASSFSTRVELFF. As DNA, the CDR3 is TGTGCCAGCAGCTTCTCCACCCGGGTGGAGCTGTTTTTT.

This clonotype was observed at least ten times. This chain uses TRBV29-1 with TRBJ2-7; no firm D call. The CDR3 is made up of 12 amino acids. Trimming cost V 6 bases and J 2 bases, with 11 bases left between them. CDR1 SQVTM and CDR2 ANQGSEA come from the germline V gene. CDR3 DNA sequence: TGCAGCGTCGGTGGGTCCACCTACGAGCAGTACTTC. Its protein product is CSVGGSTYEQYF.

This clonotype has a count of ten or more. The chain carries TRBV20-1 and TRBJ2-5; no clear D. Germline V gene lookup returns CDR1 DFQATT and CDR2 SNEGSKA (reference sequence). The CDR3 is 12 residues long. V lost 3 bases and J 2 bases, leaving 7 bases between the germline ends. The CDR3 loop is CSASYGQETQYF. In DNA, the CDR3 is TGCAGTGCTAGCTACGGACAAGAGACCCAGTACTTC.

This clonotype was detected ten times or more. The rearrangement links TRBV28 to TRBJ1-5, with D possibly TRBD1 on 6 matching bases. The CDR3 runs 14 residues. Looked up from germline, CDR1 is MDHEN and CDR2 is SYDVKM. Trimming cost V 8 bases and J 4 bases, with 15 bases left between them. CDR3 bases: TGTGCCAGCCAACGACAGGACTTTAATCAGCCCCAGCATTTT. This sequence encodes CASQRQDFNQPQHF.

This clonotype occurred many times. The chain is built from TRBV7-2 and TRBJ2-2; the match to TRBD2 covers 11 bases. Germline trimming cut 5 bases from V and 4 bases from J; bases unmatched to any gene: 3. This CDR3 region has 15 residues. Germline loops: CDR1 SGHTA, CDR2 FQGNSA. Written as DNA, the CDR3 is TGTGCCAGCAGCAAGGGACTAGCGGTCACCGGGGAGCTGTTTTTT. Its translation is CASSKGLAVTGELFF.

The sample holds a few counts of this clonotype. A single base separates this from a much larger clone, so it may be a read error. This chain uses TRBV7-9 with TRBJ2-2; TRBD2 might be the D (5 bases). The V end was cut by 11 bases, the J end by 0 bases, with 13 bases between. Germline lookup yields CDR1 SEHNR and CDR2 FQNEAQ (reference sequence). This CDR3 comprises 14 residues. CDR3 in amino acids: CARTGESNTGELFF. The DNA for the CDR3 is TGTGCCCGCACCGGGGAATCGAACACCGGGGAGCTGTTTTTT. Full variable domain (missing parts from reference TRBV7-9 and TRBJ2-2): DTGVSQNPRHKITKRGQNVTFRCDPISEHNRLYWYRQTLGQGPEFLTYFQNEAQLEKSRLLSDRFSAERPKGSFSTLEIQRTEQGDSAMYLCARTGESNTGELFFGEGSRLTVL.

The sample holds many counts of this clonotype. The chain is built from TRBV11-2 and TRBJ2-5, with 13 bases lining up with TRBD2. The CDR3 is 16 residues long. V lost 5 bases, J lost 2 bases, and 5 bases stayed unmatched. CDR1 and CDR2 from the germline V gene are SGHAT and FQNNGV. The CDR3 sequence: CASSPQGLAGQETQYF. The CDR3 DNA sequence: TGTGCCAGCAGCCCCCAGGGACTAGCGGGACAAGAGACCCAGTACTTC.

With respect to this clonotype: With only one base between it and a far larger clone, this is likely a read error. The genes are TRBV6-8 and TRBJ1-1; perhaps TRBD1 as D (5 bases). Trimming removed 1 base from V and 7 bases from J, with 19 bases in between. The germline V gene has CDR1 MNHGY and CDR2 SAAAGT. This CDR3 is built from 16 residues. For the CDR3, the DNA is TGTGCCAGCAGTTACTTGGGACCCCATATAGGTGGTGAAGCTTTCTTT. This sequence encodes CASSYLGPHIGGEAFF.

This clonotype has at least ten counts. CDR3 region: CASSVPGESTEAFF. The DNA for the CDR3 is TGTGCCAGCAGTGTGCCAGGGGAAAGCACTGAAGCTTTCTTT. This chain uses TRBV25-1 with TRBJ1-1, with D possibly matching TRBD1 (6 bases). This CDR3 is 14 amino acids long. Looked up from germline, CDR1 is MGHDK and CDR2 is SYGVNS. The V end was cut by 4 bases, the J end by 4 bases, with 13 bases between. Looking up the rest from reference TRBV25-1 and TRBJ1-1 gives the full variable domain: EADIYQTPRYLVIGTGKKITLECSQTMGHDKMYWYQQDPGMELHLIHYSYGVNSTEKGDLSSESTVSRIRTEHFPLTLESARPSHTSQYLCASSVPGESTEAFFGQGTRLTVV.